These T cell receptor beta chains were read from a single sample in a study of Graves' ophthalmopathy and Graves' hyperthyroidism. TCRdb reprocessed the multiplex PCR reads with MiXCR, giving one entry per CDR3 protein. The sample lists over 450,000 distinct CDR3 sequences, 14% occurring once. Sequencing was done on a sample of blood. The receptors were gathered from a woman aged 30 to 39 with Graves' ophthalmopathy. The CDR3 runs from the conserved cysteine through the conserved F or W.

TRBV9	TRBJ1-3	CASSGGRPGNTIYF
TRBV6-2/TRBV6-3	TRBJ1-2	CASRDTSKRFGNYGYTF
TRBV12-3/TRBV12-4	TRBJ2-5	CASSFGGLKTQYF
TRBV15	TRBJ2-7	CATSRDRILRSSYEQCF
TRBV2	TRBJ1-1	CASCDPDTEAFF
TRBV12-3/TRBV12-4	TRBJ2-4	CASSPGLEADIQYF
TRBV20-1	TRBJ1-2	CSARGGVANYGYTF
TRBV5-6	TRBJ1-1	CASSETGDTEAFF
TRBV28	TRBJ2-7	CASSFGAREQYF
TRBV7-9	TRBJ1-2	CASSPGAYLNYGYTF
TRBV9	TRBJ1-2	CASSPGTFRLGYTF
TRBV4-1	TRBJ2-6	CASSQALGVERISGANVLTF
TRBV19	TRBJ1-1	CATTTPNTEAFF
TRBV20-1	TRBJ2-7	CSAKQPSSYEQYF
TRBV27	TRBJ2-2	CASKETRVTGELFF